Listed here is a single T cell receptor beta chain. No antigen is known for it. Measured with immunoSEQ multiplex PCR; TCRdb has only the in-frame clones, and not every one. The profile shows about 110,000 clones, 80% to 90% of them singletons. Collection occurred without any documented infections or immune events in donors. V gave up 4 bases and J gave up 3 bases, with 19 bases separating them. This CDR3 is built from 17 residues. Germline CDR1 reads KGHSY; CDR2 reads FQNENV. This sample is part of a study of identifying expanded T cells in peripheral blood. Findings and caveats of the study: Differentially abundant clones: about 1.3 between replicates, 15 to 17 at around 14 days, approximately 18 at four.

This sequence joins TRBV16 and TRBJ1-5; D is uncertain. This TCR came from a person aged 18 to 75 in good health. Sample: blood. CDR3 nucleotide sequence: TGTGCCAGCAGCCCATTTCACACGGCCCAGGCCAATCAGCCCCAGCATTTT. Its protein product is CASSPFHTAQANQPQHF.